The 5 T cell receptor beta chains given below trace back to one sample, sequenced in a study of OX40 agonist ivuxolimab in advanced cancers. This table comes from immunoSEQ multiplex PCR, and its TCRdb copy is limited to in-frame clones, with some not included. Found here are about 14,000 clones, 75% to 80% of them singletons; the top ten hold 15% to 20%. The source was CD4+ or CD8+ T cells sorted from blood, collected in a trial of the OX40 agonist ivuxolimab. All receptors derive from an adult with an advanced solid tumor such as melanoma, head and neck, liver or kidney cancer.

The chain combines TRBV27 with TRBJ2-5; 8 nucleotides align to TRBD2. CDR1 MNHEY and CDR2 SMNVEV come from the germline V gene (reference sequence). The CDR3 spans 14 residues. V shed 1 base and J 5 bases; nucleotides not matched to a gene: 3. CDR3 protein: CASSLWGGGETQYF. The CDR3 DNA sequence: TGTGCCAGCAGTTTATGGGGCGGGGGGGAGACCCAGTACTTC.

This chain connects TRBV4-3 to TRBJ1-4, with 7 positions matching TRBD1. The CDR3 runs 14 residues. Trimming at V came to 4 bases and at J to 8 bases, leaving 7 bases not matched to a gene. Germline V lookup: CDR1 LGHNA, CDR2 YSLEER. The CDR3 loop reads CASSPTGSGEKLFF. The CDR3 DNA follows: TGCGCCAGCAGCCCGACAGGGTCCGGAGAAAAACTGTTTTTT.

This clone was picked up a small number of times. The same CDR3 can be traced to other DNA sequences in this sample. The genes are TRBV7-9 and TRBJ2-3; D gene uncertain. CDR1 SEHNR and CDR2 FQNEAQ come from the germline V gene (reference sequence). V gave up 4 bases and J gave up 3 bases, with 2 bases separating them. CDR3 length: 11 amino acids. DNA of the CDR3: TGTGCCAGCAGCTCAACAGATACGCAGTATTTT. Translation: CASSSTDTQYF.

The gene calls are TRBV7-9 and TRBJ2-5, with D perhaps matching TRBD1 (6 bases). Germline V gene lookup returns CDR1 SEHNR and CDR2 FQNEAQ (reference sequence). With 5 bases removed from V and 4 bases from J, the gap between germline ends came to 17 bases. The CDR3 runs 15 residues. CDR3 amino acids: CASSPRWDTIETQYF. CDR3 nucleotides: TGTGCCAGCAGCCCCCGTTGGGACACCATAGAGACCCAGTACTTC.

J is TRBJ1-2 and V is TRBV9; D call uncertain. CDR1 is SGDLS, CDR2 YYNGEE, per germline. The CDR3 loop spans 13 amino acids. V was cut by 0 bases and J by 5 bases, with 8 bases left in between. CDR3 amino acids: CASSVAGVYGYTF. The CDR3, as DNA: TGTGCCAGCAGCGTAGCGGGAGTATATGGCTACACCTTC. Combining the CDR3 with reference TRBV9 and TRBJ1-2 gives the whole variable domain DSGVTQTPKHLITATGQRVTLRCSPRSGDLSVYWYQQSLDQGLQFLIQYYNGEERAKGNILERFSAQQFPDLHSELNLSSLELGDSALYFCASSVAGVYGYTFGSGTRLTVV.